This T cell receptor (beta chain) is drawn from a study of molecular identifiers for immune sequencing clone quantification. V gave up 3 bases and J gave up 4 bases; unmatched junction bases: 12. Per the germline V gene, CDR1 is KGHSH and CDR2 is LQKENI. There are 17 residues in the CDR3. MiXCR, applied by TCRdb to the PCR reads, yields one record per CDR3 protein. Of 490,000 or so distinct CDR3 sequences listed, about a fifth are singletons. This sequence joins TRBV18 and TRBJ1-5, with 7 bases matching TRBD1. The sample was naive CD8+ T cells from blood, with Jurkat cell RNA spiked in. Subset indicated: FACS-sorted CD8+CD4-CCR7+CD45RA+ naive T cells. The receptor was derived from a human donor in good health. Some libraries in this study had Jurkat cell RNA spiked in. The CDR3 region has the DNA TGTGCCAGCTCACCGGGAATGACAGGGATGGGAAATCAGCCCCAGCATTTT. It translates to CASSPGMTGMGNQPQHF.